This TCR beta chain was obtained from a study of cytomegalovirus exposure and HLA in healthy donors. Findings and caveats of the study: Researchers reportedly found TCR beta sequences accurately predicted most subjects' HLA-A and HLA-B alleles. Cytomegalovirus-associated status was assigned to 150 to 200 TCR beta chains.

Concerning this clone itself: Its target is unknown.

The PCR was carried out with 60 Vbeta primers and 13 Jbeta primers. Repertoires were generated with immunoSEQ multiplex PCR, while TCRdb's copy carries only in-frame clones and drops some. The repertoire holds about 79,000 clones, approximately 70% seen once, with around 8.4% in the top ten. Per the germline V gene, CDR1 is MNHEY and CDR2 is SVGAGI. The V gene lost 5 bases and the J gene lost 8 bases, with 10 bases spanning the gap. The CDR3 is made up of 12 amino acids. Sequencing was carried out using PBMCs. The gene calls are TRBV6-5 and TRBJ2-1; D ambiguous. The TCR sequence derives from a man aged 55 to 70 in good health and CMV-seronegative. The CDR3: CASSTAGYEQFF. The CDR3 region has the DNA TGTGCCAGCAGTACTGCAGGCTATGAGCAGTTCTTC.